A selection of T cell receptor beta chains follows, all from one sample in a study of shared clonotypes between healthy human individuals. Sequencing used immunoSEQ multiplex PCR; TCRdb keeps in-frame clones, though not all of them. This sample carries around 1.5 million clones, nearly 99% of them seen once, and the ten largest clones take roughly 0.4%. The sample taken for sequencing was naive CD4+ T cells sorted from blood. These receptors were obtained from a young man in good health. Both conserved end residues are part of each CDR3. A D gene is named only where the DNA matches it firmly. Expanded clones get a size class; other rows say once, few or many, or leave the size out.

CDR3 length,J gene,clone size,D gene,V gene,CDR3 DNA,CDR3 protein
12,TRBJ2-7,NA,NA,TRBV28,TGTGCCAGCAGTGCTGTCCAGTGGGAGCAGTACTTC,CASSAVQWEQYF
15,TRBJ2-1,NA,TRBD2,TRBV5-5,TGTGCCAGCAGTCCTGGGACTAGCGGATACAATGAGCATTTCTTC,CASSPGTSGYNEHFF
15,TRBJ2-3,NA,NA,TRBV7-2,TGTGCCAGCAGCGCCAGCTATGGAGACACAGATACGCAGTATTTT,CASSASYGDTDTQYF
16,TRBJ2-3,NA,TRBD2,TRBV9,TGTGCCAGCACCCCCGCTAGCGGAGCTAGCACAGATACGCAGTATTTT,CASTPASGASTDTQYF
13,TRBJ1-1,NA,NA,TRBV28,TGTGCCAGCAGAGACACGGTGAACACTGAAGCTTTCTTT,CASRDTVNTEAFF
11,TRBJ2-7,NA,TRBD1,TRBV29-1,TGCAGCGTACGGGACAGCTACGAGCAGTACTTC,CSVRDSYEQYF
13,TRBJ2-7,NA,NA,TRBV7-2,TGTGCCAGCAGCTTAGAGGGTCTCTACGAGCAGTACTTC,CASSLEGLYEQYF
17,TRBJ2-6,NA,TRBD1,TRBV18,TGTGCCAGCTCACCGCCGGGACAGGGGGCTGGGGCCAACGTCCTGACTTTC,CASSPPGQGAGANVLTF
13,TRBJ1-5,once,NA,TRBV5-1,TGCGCCAGCAGGGACGGACCCAATCAGCCCCAGCATTTT,CASRDGPNQPQHF
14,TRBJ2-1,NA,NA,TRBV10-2,TGCGCCAGCAGGTGGACAGAAACCTACAATGAGCAGTTCTTC,CASRWTETYNEQFF
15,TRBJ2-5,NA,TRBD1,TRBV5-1,TGCGCCAGCAGCCAAGGGACAGCGCTCCAAGAGACCCAGTACTTC,CASSQGTALQETQYF
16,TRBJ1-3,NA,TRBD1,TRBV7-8,TGTGCCAGCAGCCCATGGGACAGGAACTCTGGAAACACCATATATTTT,CASSPWDRNSGNTIYF
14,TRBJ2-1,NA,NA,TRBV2,TGTGCCGTTGAGTCGGGCAGGGGTTACAATGAGCAGTTCTTC,CAVESGRGYNEQFF
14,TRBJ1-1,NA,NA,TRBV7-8,TGTGCCAGCAGCGAACCGACAGTTATTGCTGAAGCTTTCTTT,CASSEPTVIAEAFF
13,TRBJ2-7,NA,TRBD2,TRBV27,TGTGCCAGCATGGAGGGAGGGTCCTACGAGCAGTACTTC,CASMEGGSYEQYF
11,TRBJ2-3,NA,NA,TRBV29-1,TGCATAGCCTATTGGTCTGATACGCAGTATTTT,CIAYWSDTQYF
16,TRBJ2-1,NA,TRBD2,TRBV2,TGTGCCAGCAGAGCTTTCGGGACTAGCGTTAACAATGAGCAGTTCTTC,CASRAFGTSVNNEQFF
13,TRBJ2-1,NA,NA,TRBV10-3,TGTGCCATCAGTGATTCAGACCCCAATGAGCAGTTCTTC,CAISDSDPNEQFF
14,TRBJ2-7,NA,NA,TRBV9,TGTGCCAGCAGCGTAGCGGCGAGCTCCTACGAGCAGTACTTC,CASSVAASSYEQYF
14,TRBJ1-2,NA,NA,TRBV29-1,TGCAGCGTCTACCTCGGACAGACTAACTATGGCTACACCTTC,CSVYLGQTNYGYTF
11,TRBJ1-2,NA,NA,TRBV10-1,TGCGCCAGCAGTGACGGATATGGCTACACCTTC,CASSDGYGYTF
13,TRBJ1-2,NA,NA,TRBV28,TGTGCCAGCAGTTTAGGTCAGTCGTATGGCTACACCTTC,CASSLGQSYGYTF
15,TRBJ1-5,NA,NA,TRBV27,TGTGCCAGCAGTTTAACTCCTCTCGGCAATCAGCCCCAGCATTTT,CASSLTPLGNQPQHF
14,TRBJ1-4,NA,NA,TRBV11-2,TGTGCCAGCAGCTTGGGGCGGGGAAATGAAAAACTGTTTTTT,CASSLGRGNEKLFF
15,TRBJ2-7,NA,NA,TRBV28,TGTGCCAGCACACAGACACAGGGAGGGGACTACGAGCAGTACTTC,CASTQTQGGDYEQYF
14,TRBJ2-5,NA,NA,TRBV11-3,TGTGCCAGCGGGGATAGCGGATTGGGGGAGACCCAGTACTTC,CASGDSGLGETQYF
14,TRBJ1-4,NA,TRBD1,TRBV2,TGTGCCAGCAGCCTCCGGGACAGAAATGAAAAACTGTTTTTT,CASSLRDRNEKLFF
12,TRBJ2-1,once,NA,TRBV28,TGTGCCAGCAGTTTAGCGGCCGGGGAGCAGTTCTTC,CASSLAAGEQFF
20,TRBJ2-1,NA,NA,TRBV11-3,TGTGCCAGCAGCCAAGACGGGACAGGGGCTAGCGGGAGCGATAACAATGAGCAGTTCTTC,CASSQDGTGASGSDNNEQFF
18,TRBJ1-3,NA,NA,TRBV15,TGTGCCACCAGCAGAGCCGACTCAACAGGGACCGTCGGAAACACCATATATTTT,CATSRADSTGTVGNTIYF
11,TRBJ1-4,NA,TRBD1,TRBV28,TGTGCCAGCAGTTCTAGACAGGGATTGTTTTTT,CASSSRQGLFF
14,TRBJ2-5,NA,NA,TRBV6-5,TGTGCCAGCAGTTACGAGGGAAGGTGGGAGACCCAGTACTTC,CASSYEGRWETQYF
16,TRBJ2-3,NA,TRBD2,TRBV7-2,TGTGCCAGCAGCTTTGGACTAGCGGGAGTGACAGATACGCAGTATTTT,CASSFGLAGVTDTQYF
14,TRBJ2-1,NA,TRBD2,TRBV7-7,TGTGCTAGCAGCCAGGGACTAGCTAGGAATGAGCAGTTCTTC,CASSQGLARNEQFF
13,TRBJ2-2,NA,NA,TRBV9,TGTGCCAGCAGCATGCGACAGACCGGGGAGCTGTTTTTT,CASSMRQTGELFF
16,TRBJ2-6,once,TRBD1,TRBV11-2,TGTGCCAGCGCGACAGGGAGTCGCTCTGGGGCCAACGTCCTGACTTTC,CASATGSRSGANVLTF
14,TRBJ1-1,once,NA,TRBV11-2,TGTGCCAGCAGCCCAACATACATGAACACTGAAGCTTTCTTT,CASSPTYMNTEAFF